These 15 T cell receptor beta chains came from one sample sequenced in a study of OX40 agonist ivuxolimab in advanced cancers. Data came from immunoSEQ multiplex PCR; TCRdb stores just in-frame clones and leaves some out. Of around 60,000 clones in the sample, approximately 90% are singletons; the top ten hold approximately 0.61%. The source was CD4+ or CD8+ T cells sorted from blood, collected in a trial of the OX40 agonist ivuxolimab. The receptors originated from an adult with an advanced solid tumor such as melanoma, head and neck, liver or kidney cancer.

The V call is TRBV29-1, the J call TRBJ2-1, with D maybe TRBD2 (5 bases). Deletions cut 6 bases from V and 9 bases from J, with 9 bases between. The CDR3 totals 10 residues. CDR1 SQVTM and CDR2 ANQGSEA come from the germline V gene. The CDR3 DNA is TGCAGCGTCCGGACTGGTGAGCAGTTCTTC. This encodes CSVRTGEQFF.

This clone showed up just a few times. CDR3 in amino acids: CASSLGTSGRRGEQFF. The DNA of the CDR3 is TGCGCCAGCAGCTTGGGGACTAGCGGGAGGAGGGGTGAGCAGTTCTTC. V gene TRBV5-1 combines with J gene TRBJ2-1; the match to TRBD2 covers 14 bases. The germline V gene encodes CDR1 SGHRS and CDR2 YFSETQ. The length of the CDR3 is 16 residues. With V trimmed by 0 bases and J by 9 bases, 5 bases remained unmatched.

CDR3 DNA sequence: TGTGCCAGCAGCTTAGGGGTAGGGGATAACACTGAAGCTTTCTTT. Translating gives CASSLGVGDNTEAFF. This sequence joins TRBV7-8 and TRBJ1-1, with a tentative D call TRBD1 (5 bases). The CDR3 sequence is 15 residues long. Germline lookup yields CDR1 SGHVS and CDR2 FQNEAQ. V was clipped by 1 base and J by 2 bases, with 11 bases between them.

The chain is built from TRBV4-1 and TRBJ1-5; D is unresolved. V lost 1 base, J lost 9 bases, and 13 bases lay in between. The CDR3 is 14 residues long. Germline V gene data show CDR1 as MGHRA and CDR2 as YSYEKL. CDR3 protein: CASSQVPLYGPQHF. CDR3 sequence (DNA): TGCGCCAGCAGCCAAGTCCCCCTGTATGGGCCCCAGCATTTT.

This clone came up a few times. The V and J genes are TRBV6-1 and TRBJ1-2; TRBD1 agrees at 7 bases. CDR1 and CDR2 from the germline V gene are MNHNS and SASEGT. The CDR3 has 16 residues. V dropped 1 base and J dropped 6; count of bases not matched to a gene: 11. In nucleotides, the CDR3 is TGTGCCAGCAGTGAAGTTGTAGAGGGGGCGTCTCATGGCTACACCTTC. Translated: CASSEVVEGASHGYTF.

This clone appeared a few times. The CDR3 coding sequence is TGTGCCAGCAGCTTATCTAAAGTGGCTGAAGCTTTCTTT. Its translation is CASSLSKVAEAFF. The chain combines TRBV7-9 with TRBJ1-1; D unclear. Trimming cost V 2 bases and J 6 bases, with 10 bases left between them. The CDR3 covers 13 residues. Germline CDR1 reads SEHNR; CDR2 reads FQNEAQ (reference sequence).

This sequence joins TRBV29-1 and TRBJ2-2, with 7 bases identical to TRBD2. Per the germline V gene, CDR1 is SQVTM and CDR2 is ANQGSEA. After removal of 6 bases from V and 4 bases from J, the junction contained 5 bases not matched to a gene. The CDR3 has 13 amino acids. The CDR3 nucleotides read TGCAGCGTGAGGGAGGGCAGCACCGGGGAGCTGTTTTTT. It translates to CSVREGSTGELFF.

The chain carries TRBV5-5 and TRBJ2-7; 7 bases are a match to TRBD1. Germline lookup yields CDR1 SGHKS and CDR2 YYEKEE (reference sequence). CDR3 length equals 14 residues. V trimming: 4 bases; J trimming: 2 bases; junction bases outside the gene matches: 6. CDR3 amino acids: CASSPGQDAYEQYF. The CDR3, as DNA: TGTGCCAGCAGCCCCGGACAGGATGCCTACGAGCAGTACTTC.

The V call is TRBV19, the J call TRBJ1-5, with no clear D. CDR3 length: 15 amino acids. Trimming cost V 4 bases and J 0 bases, with 10 bases left between them. Per germline, CDR1 LNHDA and CDR2 SQIVND (reference sequence). The CDR3 DNA follows: TGTGCCAGTAGTAGGTTGTCAGCTAGCAATCAGCCCCAGCATTTT. It is translated as CASSRLSASNQPQHF. Filled out from reference TRBV19 and TRBJ1-5, the complete variable domain reads DGGITQSPKYLFRKEGQNVTLSCEQNLNHDAMYWYRQDPGQGLRLIYYSQIVNDFQKGDIAEGYSVSREKKESFPLTVTSAQKNPTAFYLCASSRLSASNQPQHFGDGTRLSIL.

The V and J genes are TRBV28 and TRBJ1-2; D is unclear. Trimming shortened V by 7 bases and J by 8 bases, and 11 bases separated the two germline ends. The CDR3 is 11 amino acids. CDR1 MDHEN and CDR2 SYDVKM come from the germline V gene. CDR3 region: CASTSEGGYTF. DNA for the CDR3: TGTGCCAGCACCTCCGAAGGCGGCTACACCTTC.

This chain connects TRBV10-3 to TRBJ1-2; weak D call: TRBD1 (6 bases). The CDR3 has 14 amino acids. V was clipped by 1 base and J by 3 bases, with 9 bases between them. The germline V gene has CDR1 ENHRY and CDR2 SYGVKD. The CDR3 DNA follows: TGTGCCATCAGTGAGTTAGAGGGGGACTATGGCTACACCTTC. Protein sequence: CAISELEGDYGYTF.

This rearrangement joins TRBV10-1 to TRBJ2-3; 9 nucleotides align to TRBD2. The CDR3 consists of 15 residues. Germline CDR1 is WNHNN and CDR2 is SYGVQD (reference sequence). V trimming: 2 bases; J trimming: 0 bases; junction bases outside the gene matches: 0. The CDR3 reads CASSETSGSTDTQYF. DNA of the CDR3: TGCGCCAGCAGTGAGACTAGCGGGAGCACAGATACGCAGTATTTT.

V is TRBV5-1 and J is TRBJ2-5; 7 bases line up with TRBD2. The ends lost 0 bases at V and 1 base at J; junction bases unmatched: 3. Germline CDR1 and CDR2: SGHRS and YFSETQ. CDR3 length equals 15 residues. The CDR3 spells CASSLAGGSQETQYF. CDR3 DNA: TGCGCCAGCAGCTTGGCCGGGGGGAGCCAAGAGACCCAGTACTTC.

The rearrangement links TRBV28 to TRBJ1-5; D remains unclear. V was clipped by 8 bases and J by 7 bases, with 15 bases between them. This CDR3 is built from 13 residues. Germline values: CDR1 MDHEN, CDR2 SYDVKM. The CDR3 region has the DNA TGTGCCAGCGGATCCGTGGGCCAACAGCCCCAGCATTTT. Translated: CASGSVGQQPQHF. The complete variable domain, with remaining parts taken from reference TRBV28 and TRBJ1-5, reads DVKVTQSSRYLVKRTGEKVFLECVQDMDHENMFWYRQDPGLGLRLIYFSYDVKMKEKGDIPEGYSVSREKKERFSLILESASTNQTSMYLCASGSVGQQPQHFGDGTRLSIL.

This sequence joins TRBV30 and TRBJ1-3; the D gene is possibly TRBD1 (5 bases). This CDR3 spans 15 amino acids. Germline V lookup: CDR1 GTSNPN, CDR2 SVGIG (reference sequence). V lost 5 bases and J 4 bases, leaving 18 bases between the germline ends. CDR3 bases: TGTGCCTGGGGCGTATACGGGCCAGGGGGAAACACCATATATTTT. Amino acids: CAWGVYGPGGNTIYF.